Listed here are 27 T cell receptor beta chains from one sample, sequenced in a study of T-cell reconstitution after alpha-beta-depleted transplantation in children. Using unique molecular identifiers, the investigators prepared the TCRbeta library. TCRdb ran MiXCR on the PCR reads and lists one entry per CDR3 protein. The sample carries about 640,000 distinct CDR3 sequences, 16% recorded once. This specimen was PBMCs from the stem cell graft donor, taken from the stem cell graft. The source of these receptors is a human donor who donated a stem cell graft to a child with acute myeloid leukemia.

Only a few counts were recorded for this clonotype. The rearrangement uses TRBV5-1 and TRBJ1-2, with D possibly being TRBD1 (6 bases). CDR3 length equals 14 residues. V dropped 4 bases and J dropped 0 bases, with 10 bases sitting between them. Germline V gene sequence: CDR1 SGHRS, CDR2 YFSETQ. CDR3 DNA sequence: TGCGCCAGCAGCACTGGACAGTCTAACTATGGCTACACCTTC. Translated: CASSTGQSNYGYTF.

Ten or more counts support this clonotype. The V gene is TRBV12-3 or TRBV12-4, the J gene TRBJ1-5; 9 nucleotides agree with TRBD1. Trimming took 4 bases from V and 6 from J; bases not matched to a gene: 1. The CDR3 totals 13 residues. CDR3 residues: CASSYRGLQPQHF. The CDR3 bases are TGTGCCAGCAGTTACAGGGGGCTTCAGCCCCAGCATTTT.

This clonotype was found many times. The chain combines TRBV20-1 with TRBJ2-7; D possibly uses TRBD1 or TRBD2 (5 bases each). Per the germline V gene, CDR1 is DFQATT and CDR2 is SNEGSKA (reference sequence). The CDR3 contains 13 residues. V was cut by 4 bases and J by 1 base, with 11 bases left in between. CDR3 in amino acids: CSATWDRSYEQYF. CDR3 in DNA: TGCAGTGCTACGTGGGACCGATCCTACGAGCAGTACTTC.

This clonotype appeared many times. This rearrangement joins TRBV20-1 to TRBJ2-3; no reliable D call. The V end was cut by 6 bases, the J end by 0 bases, with 16 bases between. CDR1 is DFQATT, CDR2 SNEGSKA, per germline (reference sequence). This CDR3 region has 15 residues. The CDR3 loop is CSAPRANPSTDTQYF. The CDR3 DNA reads TGCAGTGCGCCTCGGGCGAACCCTAGCACAGATACGCAGTATTTT.

This clonotype appeared many times. This rearrangement joins TRBV5-1 to TRBJ1-1; 7 bases fit TRBD1. CDR3 size: 13 residues. The junction had 3 bases not matched to a gene; V was cut back by 7 bases and J by 0 bases. Germline CDR1 SGHRS, CDR2 YFSETQ. CDR3 DNA: TGCGCCAGCTCGGGACAGATGAACACTGAAGCTTTCTTT. Amino acid sequence: CASSGQMNTEAFF.

This clonotype has only a few counts. The chain employs TRBV7-3 and TRBJ1-1; D uncertain. This CDR3 contains 15 residues. The germline CDR1 and CDR2 sequences are SGHTA and FQGTGA. V lost 5 bases and J lost 0, with 13 bases in between. This chain's CDR3 is CASSPDTSMNTEAFF. The CDR3 DNA is TGTGCCAGCAGCCCCGACACCTCCATGAACACTGAAGCTTTCTTT. Full variable domain (missing parts from reference TRBV7-3 and TRBJ1-1): GAGVSQTPSNKVTEKGKYVELRCDPISGHTALYWYRQSLGQGPEFLIYFQGTGAADDSGLPNDRFFAVRPEGSVSTLKIQRTERGDSAVYLCASSPDTSMNTEAFFGQGTRLTVV.

This clonotype was seen many times. This rearrangement joins TRBV20-1 to TRBJ1-1; a possible D gene is TRBD1 (5 bases). Germline V CDR1 and CDR2: DFQATT, SNEGSKA (reference sequence). Trimming pared 3 bases from V and 3 bases from J, leaving 8 bases between. The CDR3 covers 12 residues. This chain's CDR3 is CSARGGHTEAFF. In nucleotides, the CDR3 is TGCAGTGCTAGGGGGGGTCACACTGAAGCTTTCTTT.

The chain links TRBV30 to TRBJ2-7; 11 positions match TRBD2. V lost 3 bases to trimming and J lost 1 base; unmatched junction nucleotides: 5. Looked up from germline, CDR1 is GTSNPN and CDR2 is SVGIG (reference sequence). This CDR3 is 15 amino acids long. For the CDR3, the DNA is TGTGCCTGGAGAAAGACTAGCGGGACTTCCTACGAGCAGTACTTC. Translating it yields CAWRKTSGTSYEQYF.

This clonotype was recorded at least ten times. The V and J genes are TRBV6-1 and TRBJ2-2; the D is unclear. The CDR3 runs to 14 residues. Germline V gives CDR1 MNHNS, CDR2 SASEGT. Trimming removed 6 bases at V and 0 bases at J, with 8 bases between. The DNA of the CDR3 is TGTGCCAGCAGCCTTAAATCGAACACCGGGGAGCTGTTTTTT. Its translation: CASSLKSNTGELFF.

In its sample, this clonotype was seen a few times. V gene TRBV21-1 combines with J gene TRBJ2-3; the table's D call TRBD1 went unverified against the DNA. TRBV21-1 is annotated as a pseudogene. The CDR3 covers 15 residues. The DNA of the CDR3 is TGTGCCAGCAGCAAAGCGCTGTTCCCTGGGGATACGCAGTATTTT. It specifies CASSKALFPGDTQYF.

The CDR3 loop is CASRVAPGADTQYF. The DNA of the CDR3 is TGTGCCAGCAGAGTTGCACCGGGGGCAGATACGCAGTATTTT. The rearrangement uses TRBV27 and TRBJ2-3; a weak D match, TRBD2 (6 bases). Between the trimmed V and J ends, which lost 6 bases and 4 bases, there was a span of 14 bases. The CDR3 length is 14 residues. Germline V CDR1 and CDR2: MNHEY, SMNVEV (reference sequence).

This clonotype was detected a few times. The rearrangement joins TRBV5-1 to TRBJ1-2, with D uncertain. The CDR3 length is 15 residues. Deletions cut 2 bases from V and 1 base from J, with 12 bases between. CDR1 is SGHRS, CDR2 YFSETQ, per germline. CDR3 bases: TGCGCCAGCAGCTTTTCGAGTAGTAATAACTATGGCTACACCTTC. Its protein product is CASSFSSSNNYGYTF.

This clonotype was picked up a small number of times. This chain joins TRBV29-1 and TRBJ1-1, with D possibly being TRBD1 (6 bases). Trimming took 5 bases from V and 0 from J, leaving 16 bases between them. Germline CDR1 and CDR2: SQVTM and ANQGSEA. This CDR3 spans 15 amino acids. DNA for the CDR3: TGCAGCGTTTTCGACCCGAGGGGGGTGAACACTGAAGCTTTCTTT. Protein sequence: CSVFDPRGVNTEAFF.

This clonotype was seen at least ten times. The genes are TRBV20-1 and TRBJ2-1; D not certain. The CDR3 consists of 12 residues. Looked up from germline, CDR1 is DFQATT and CDR2 is SNEGSKA (reference sequence). Trimming cost V 5 bases and J 0 bases, with 5 bases left between them. The CDR3 region is CSASRSYNEQFF. DNA of the CDR3: TGCAGTGCTTCCCGCTCCTACAATGAGCAGTTCTTC.

This clonotype has just a few counts. The rearrangement uses TRBV4-3 and TRBJ2-7, with TRBD1 matching over 9 bases. After removal of 2 bases from V and 3 bases from J, the junction contained 5 bases not matched to a gene. The CDR3 is 15 residues long. Germline V gives CDR1 LGHNA, CDR2 YSLEER. DNA of the CDR3: TGCGCCAGCAGCCAAAGGGACAGGGTCGGCTACGAGCAGTACTTC. Translated: CASSQRDRVGYEQYF.

The chain couples TRBV24-1 to TRBJ1-5, with 10 positions matching TRBD1. V shed 7 bases and J 7 bases; nucleotides not matched to a gene: 3. The V gene's germline CDR1 is KGHDR and CDR2 SFDVKD. The CDR3 consists of 13 residues. Here the CDR3 DNA reads TGTGCCACCAGCTCGACAGGGGGCCAGCCCCAGCATTTT. The encoded protein is CATSSTGGQPQHF.

CDR3 amino acids: CASSRVMNTEAFF. The CDR3 DNA reads as TGTGCCAGTAGTAGGGTCATGAACACTGAAGCTTTCTTT. This chain links TRBV19 with TRBJ1-1; D call uncertain. The ends were cut back, 4 bases at V and 0 bases at J, with 6 bases in the middle. Germline lookup yields CDR1 LNHDA and CDR2 SQIVND (reference sequence). The CDR3 covers 13 residues. Drawing the rest from reference TRBV19 and TRBJ1-1, the complete variable domain is DGGITQSPKYLFRKEGQNVTLSCEQNLNHDAMYWYRQDPGQGLRLIYYSQIVNDFQKGDIAEGYSVSREKKESFPLTVTSAQKNPTAFYLCASSRVMNTEAFFGQGTRLTVV.

The CDR3 DNA reads TGTGCAAGTCGCTTAGCGCAACAAGAAAAATACTCTGGGGCCAACGTCCTGACTTTC. Its translation is CASRLAQQEKYSGANVLTF. This chain joins TRBV12-2 and TRBJ2-6. TRBV12-2 corresponds to a pseudogene. The CDR3 extends over 19 amino acids.

This chain joins TRBV5-1 and TRBJ2-1, with D maybe TRBD1 (6 bases). Germline CDR1 SGHRS, CDR2 YFSETQ. The V and J ends lost 3 bases and 0 bases respectively, with 13 bases between them. CDR3 length equals 16 residues. The CDR3 loop is CASSWAGAGSYNEQFF. The CDR3 region has the DNA TGCGCCAGCAGCTGGGCAGGGGCGGGCTCCTACAATGAGCAGTTCTTC.

The J gene is TRBJ2-5, the V gene TRBV5-5; no clear D gene. The germline gives CDR1 SGHKS, CDR2 YYEKEE (reference sequence). The CDR3 loop spans 15 amino acids. Trimming removed 0 bases from V and 5 bases from J, with 14 bases in between. The CDR3 protein is CASSLALVRSETQYF. CDR3 nucleotides: TGTGCCAGCAGCTTGGCCTTGGTGCGATCGGAGACCCAGTACTTC.

Only a few counts were recorded for this clonotype. V and J are TRBV12-3 or TRBV12-4 and TRBJ1-5; TRBD1 matches at 7 bases. CDR3 length: 14 residues. The V segment lost 5 bases and the J segment 2 bases; nucleotides outside the gene matches: 3. CDR3 in amino acids: CASSQGDGNQPQHF. In nucleotides, the CDR3 is TGTGCCAGCAGTCAGGGGGACGGCAATCAGCCCCAGCATTTT.

This clonotype was seen many times. This chain uses TRBV20-1 with TRBJ1-4; D may be TRBD1 (6 bases). V lost 2 bases and J 5 bases, leaving 9 bases between the germline ends. Germline V CDR1 and CDR2: DFQATT, SNEGSKA (reference sequence). The CDR3 has 13 residues. In DNA form, the CDR3 reads TGCAGTGCTAGAAGGCAGGGGAATGAAAAACTGTTTTTT. Amino acids: CSARRQGNEKLFF.

The chain recombines TRBV4-3 with TRBJ1-6; possible D gene TRBD1, 5 bases. V lost 1 base, J lost 9 bases, and 10 bases lay in between. Germline CDR1 reads LGHNA; CDR2 reads YSLEER. This CDR3 contains 14 residues. CDR3 sequence: CASSQAQGSSPLHF. In DNA form, the CDR3 reads TGCGCCAGCAGCCAAGCCCAGGGAAGTTCACCCCTCCACTTT.

This clonotype came up many times. The genes are TRBV20-1 and TRBJ1-5, with D possibly TRBD1 on 6 matching bases. Germline V lookup: CDR1 DFQATT, CDR2 SNEGSKA (reference sequence). CDR3 size: 16 residues. Trimming left V 6 bases short and J 0 bases short, with 18 bases between. The DNA of the CDR3 is TGCAGTGCCCACCAAAAACGGGACAATAGCAATCAGCCCCAGCATTTT. Protein sequence: CSAHQKRDNSNQPQHF.

This clonotype was observed at least ten times. The gene calls are TRBV6-1 and TRBJ2-1; possible D gene TRBD2, 5 bases. V was trimmed by 7 bases and J by 3 bases, leaving 16 bases between them. The CDR3 is 15 amino acids. The germline V gene encodes CDR1 MNHNS and CDR2 SASEGT. CDR3 DNA: TGTGCCAGCACCTGGACCGTAGCGAGCTACAATGAGCAGTTCTTC. Its protein is CASTWTVASYNEQFF.

This sequence joins TRBV15 and TRBJ2-3, with a possible D match to TRBD1 (6 bases). Trimming shortened V by 2 bases and J by 5 bases, and 14 bases separated the two germline ends. This CDR3 region has 15 residues. Germline V gene sequence: CDR1 LNHNV, CDR2 YYDKDF (reference sequence). The CDR3 DNA reads TGTGCCACCAGCAGACGATTGGGGGCAGGAGATACGCAGTATTTT. As protein: CATSRRLGAGDTQYF.

V usage is TRBV7-9 and J usage is TRBJ2-7; 9 bases fit TRBD1. V shed 5 bases and J 6 bases; nucleotides not matched to a gene: 5. Germline V gene data show CDR1 as SEHNR and CDR2 as FQNEAQ (reference sequence). The CDR3 is 13 amino acids. For the CDR3, the DNA is TGTGCCAGCAGCCCGGGACAGGGTCGCGAGCAGTACTTC. It yields the protein CASSPGQGREQYF.